These T cell receptor beta chains were read from a single sample in a study of blood T cell repertoires in COVID-19. Only in-frame clones appear in the TCRdb table, and some are missing; sequencing was by immunoSEQ multiplex PCR. The sample carries approximately 170,000 clones, roughly nine tenths recorded once. The source material was peripheral blood. The receptor set was obtained from a man aged 30 to 39 with acute or convalescent COVID-19. CDR3s include the opening cysteine and the closing phenylalanine or tryptophan. The D gene is left open where the match is weak. Where a row states a size, it is once, few, many or the class of an expanded clone; other rows omit it.

CASSRGDAYEQYF	TGTGCCAGCAGTCGGGGGGATGCCTACGAGCAGTACTTC	TRBV9	TRBJ2-7	.	TRBD2
CSARRGLEQFF	TGCAGTGCTAGAAGAGGGCTGGAGCAGTTCTTC	TRBV20-1	TRBJ2-1	.	.
CASISGGTDTQYF	TGTGCCAGCATCTCCGGGGGCACAGATACGCAGTATTTT	TRBV5-4	TRBJ2-3	.	.
CSVESALAGGRTEAFF	TGCAGCGTTGAATCGGCGCTTGCAGGGGGAAGAACTGAAGCTTTCTTT	TRBV29-1	TRBJ1-1	.	TRBD1
CATKERHSNQPQHF	TGTGCCACTAAAGAAAGACATAGCAATCAGCCCCAGCATTTT	TRBV19	TRBJ1-5	.	.
CASSYSKRRNNEQFF	TGTGCCAGCAGTTACTCGAAGCGGAGAAACAATGAGCAGTTCTTC	TRBV6-5	TRBJ2-1	.	.
CASSQYTSGNSYEQYF	TGTGCCAGCAGCCAATACACTAGCGGGAACTCCTACGAGCAGTACTTC	TRBV3-1/TRBV3-2	TRBJ2-7	.	TRBD2
CSAAMLRNTEAFF	TGCAGCGCCGCCATGCTGCGGAACACTGAAGCTTTCTTT	TRBV29-1	TRBJ1-1	few	.
CASSLVLGDEQFF	TGTGCCAGCTCACTCGTCCTGGGCGATGAGCAGTTCTTC	TRBV18	TRBJ2-1	.	.
CASSPDGRGGYTF	TGTGCCAGCAGTCCGGACGGTAGGGGTGGCTACACCTTC	TRBV6-6	TRBJ1-2	.	.
CASSPQGYYNEQYF	TGTGCCAGCAGCCCTCAGGGTTATTACAACGAGCAGTACTTC	TRBV27	TRBJ2-7	.	.
CASSSTGRSGNTIYF	TGTGCCAGCAGTTCGACAGGGCGCTCTGGAAACACCATATATTTT	TRBV6-2/TRBV6-3	TRBJ1-3	.	TRBD1
CASSLAGGEQYF	TGCGCCAGCAGCTTGGCCGGGGGCGAGCAGTACTTC	TRBV5-1	TRBJ2-7	.	.
CASSPGRLETQYF	TGTGCCAGTAGTCCAGGTCGGCTTGAGACCCAGTACTTC	TRBV19	TRBJ2-5	.	.
CASRPGYSYYEQYF	TGTGCCAGTAGACCAGGGTATTCGTACTACGAGCAGTACTTC	TRBV19	TRBJ2-7	once	.
CASSLSIQGDQPQHF	TGTGCCAGCAGTTTGAGCATACAGGGCGATCAGCCCCAGCATTTT	TRBV28	TRBJ1-5	.	.
CASGPETSGNTGELFF	TGTGCTAGTGGTCCTGAGACTAGCGGCAACACCGGGGAGCTGTTTTTT	TRBV12-5	TRBJ2-2	.	TRBD2
CASSSGGDYEQYF	TGTGCCAGCAGCTCCGGAGGAGACTACGAGCAGTACTTC	TRBV7-9	TRBJ2-7	once	.
CASSFLSDPGELFF	TGTGCCAGCAGTTTCTTGAGCGACCCCGGGGAGCTGTTTTTT	TRBV27	TRBJ2-2	.	.
CASSATWTSGGQETQYF	TGTGCCAGCAGCGCCACCTGGACTAGCGGGGGCCAAGAGACCCAGTACTTC	TRBV9	TRBJ2-5	.	TRBD2
CASSLRLAGEGNGYEQYF	TGCGCCAGCAGCTTGCGGCTAGCGGGAGAAGGGAACGGTTACGAGCAGTACTTC	TRBV5-1	TRBJ2-7	.	TRBD2
CASSKGTSGNTGELFF	TGCGCCAGCAGCAAAGGGACTAGCGGGAACACCGGGGAGCTGTTTTTT	TRBV5-1	TRBJ2-2	.	TRBD2
CASSRGQTDTQYF	TGTGCCAGCAGCCGTGGACAGACAGATACGCAGTATTTT	TRBV7-2	TRBJ2-3	.	.
CASSEARDWEANYGYTF	TGTGCCAGCAGTGAAGCGCGGGATTGGGAAGCTAACTATGGCTACACCTTC	TRBV2	TRBJ1-2	once	.
CASSLYRLGETQYF	TGTGCCAGCAGCCTATACAGGTTGGGGGAGACCCAGTACTTC	TRBV5-6	TRBJ2-5	.	.
CASSYSGQGDGYTF	TGTGCCAGCAGTTACTCGGGACAGGGAGATGGCTACACCTTC	TRBV6-5	TRBJ1-2	.	TRBD1
CASSLAGTGILHEQFF	TGTGCCAGCAGCTTAGCCGGGACAGGGATTTTACATGAGCAGTTCTTC	TRBV7-9	TRBJ2-1	.	TRBD1
CASSQGQETQYF	TGTGCCAGCAGTCAGGGGCAAGAGACCCAGTACTTC	TRBV6-5	TRBJ2-5	.	.
CASSHRGLTYEQYF	TGTGCCAGCAGCCACCGCGGCCTGACCTACGAGCAGTACTTC	TRBV14	TRBJ2-7	.	.